The 18 T cell receptor beta chains below were found in one sample sequenced in a study of tumor-infiltrating lymphocytes in primary liver carcinoma. It was unsorted whole blood that yielded blood RNA, and germline DNA was also extracted. Starting from around 0.45 ug of total RNA, TCR beta cDNA was produced with a primer in the constant region. Libraries for TCR beta were built through three nested multiplex PCR rounds, which together made up a slightly modified ARM-PCR procedure. PCR rounds one and two used TRBV1-TRBV30 forward primers with a C-beta reverse primer for around 9 cycles each. TCRdb reanalysed the multiplex PCR reads using MiXCR and keeps one entry per CDR3 protein. The sample comprises 300,000 to 400,000 distinct CDR3 sequences, approximately 64% of which are singletons, and approximately 5.9% rests with the top ten. The specimen sequenced was peripheral blood. The receptors come from a man aged 35 to 55 with primary liver carcinoma and hepatitis B virus infection.

The genes are TRBV20-1 and TRBJ2-3, with a weak D call TRBD2 (6 bases). CDR3 length: 14 residues. The germline V and J ends were trimmed by 3 bases and 3 bases, with 13 bases remaining between them. In germline, CDR1 is DFQATT, CDR2 SNEGSKA (reference sequence). The CDR3 loop is CSASRPGETDTQYF. The CDR3, as DNA: TGCAGTGCTAGCCGGCCGGGGGAAACAGATACGCAGTATTTT.

As for this clonotype: A single base separates this from a much larger clone, so it may be a read error. CDR3 sequence: CSVQLAGSDTQYF. CDR3 coding DNA: TGCAGCGTCCAGCTAGCGGGATCAGATACGCAGTATTTT. The chain employs TRBV29-1 and TRBJ2-3, with 9 bases that match TRBD2. CDR3 length: 13 residues. V shed 6 bases, J shed 4 bases, and the junction held 5 bases outside the gene matches. Germline CDR1 reads SQVTM; CDR2 reads ANQGSEA.

As to this clonotype: As the CDR3 is not closed by the conserved phenylalanine or tryptophan, this likely results from a read error. It is unclear where the CDR3 begins or ends on the DNA, so no DNA is shown, and the CDR3 is as TCRdb lists it. This rearrangement joins TRBV29-1 to TRBJ1-2. Germline CDR1 reads SQVTM; CDR2 reads ANQGSEA. The CDR3 length is 10 residues, termini included. CDR3 region: CSVDLRGYIS.

A word on this clonotype: The CDR3 does not end in the conserved phenylalanine or tryptophan, so this is likely a read error. The chain combines TRBV11-2 with TRBJ2-2; D is ambiguous. CDR3 size: 14 residues. CDR1 SGHAT and CDR2 FQNNGV come from the germline V gene. CDR3 DNA sequence: TGTGCCGGCAGCTTTGGTACGAACACCGGGGAGCTGTTTTAT. As protein: CAGSFGTNTGELFY.

Comment on this clonotype: Germline and junction disagree at one end, which may indicate a read error. J is TRBJ1-2 and V is TRBV6-5, with D unresolved. This CDR3 contains 14 residues. CDR1 is MNHEY and CDR2 is SVGAGI in the germline V gene. CDR3 in DNA: TGTGCCATCAGTTACCTAGCCCTAAAGGATGGCTACACCTTC. This sequence encodes CAISYLALKDGYTF.

The chain links TRBV6-5 to TRBJ1-5, with a possible D match to TRBD1 (6 bases). The CDR3 consists of 14 residues. V lost 9 bases and J lost 2, with 14 bases in between. Germline loops: CDR1 MNHEY, CDR2 SVGAGI. For the CDR3, the DNA is TGTGCCAGGAGGGGGTGGGGTCGCAATCAGCCCCAGCATTTT. Its translation is CARRGWGRNQPQHF.

As concerns this clonotype: This may stem from a read error, because a much larger clone lies one nucleotide away. The genes are TRBV6-6 and TRBJ2-7; D is unresolved. The germline CDR1 and CDR2 sequences are MNHNY and SVGAGI (reference sequence). The CDR3 is 13 amino acids. This chain's CDR3 is CASSYPNTYEKYF. The CDR3 region has the DNA TGTGCCAGCAGTTACCCCAACACCTACGAGAAGTACTTC.

This clonotype has just a few counts. The chain has TRBV10-3 and TRBJ2-4, with 7 positions matching TRBD2. This CDR3 region has 14 residues. V trimming: 4 bases; J trimming: 5 bases; junction bases outside the gene matches: 5. The V gene's germline CDR1 is ENHRY and CDR2 SYGVKD. As DNA, the CDR3 is TGTGCCATCAGTGGTGGACTAGACCAAAACATTCAGTACTTC. It is translated as CAISGGLDQNIQYF.

This clonotype was recorded many times. This rearrangement joins TRBV7-9 to TRBJ1-5, with TRBD1 matching over 9 bases. The germline V gene has CDR1 SEHNR and CDR2 FQNEAQ (reference sequence). Trimming cost V 5 bases and J 2 bases; bases outside gene matches: 7. This CDR3 has 16 residues. CDR3 in amino acids: CASSPGTGLGNQPQHF. In DNA form, the CDR3 reads TGTGCCAGCAGCCCGGGGACAGGGTTAGGCAATCAGCCCCAGCATTTT.

This clonotype has ten or more counts. The J gene is TRBJ2-1, the V gene TRBV11-2, with 11 nucleotides matching TRBD2. The CDR3 is 16 residues long. The ends lost 6 bases at V and 6 bases at J; junction bases unmatched: 10. Germline loops: CDR1 SGHAT, CDR2 FQNNGV. CDR3 region: CASSYIAGGPPNEQFF. CDR3 sequence (DNA): TGTGCCAGCAGTTATATAGCGGGAGGGCCTCCCAATGAGCAGTTCTTC.

This clonotype was counted ten times or more. V gene TRBV4-2 combines with J gene TRBJ2-4, with 8 bases identical to TRBD2. Looked up from germline, CDR1 is LGHNA and CDR2 is YNFKEQ. The CDR3 covers 15 residues. J lost 0 bases, V lost 7 bases, and 5 bases had no gene match. The CDR3 loop is CASNAGGGAKNIQYF. Written as DNA, the CDR3 is TGTGCCAGCAACGCGGGAGGAGGAGCCAAAAACATTCAGTACTTC.

Note on this clonotype: A much larger clone lies a single base off, so this may be a read error. This chain uses TRBV6-1 with TRBJ2-3; a weak D match, TRBD1 (6 bases). Per germline, CDR1 MNHNS and CDR2 SASEGT. V lost 6 bases, J lost 5 bases, and 18 bases lay in between. The CDR3 totals 15 residues. The CDR3 nucleotides read TGTGCCAGCAGAGCTCTAACAGGGTACCAAGATACGCAGTATTTT. Amino acid sequence: CASRALTGYQDTQYF.

As regards this clonotype: At one end the junction does not follow the germline gene, possibly because of a read error. The chain is built from TRBV5-6 and TRBJ2-1; tentative D call: TRBD2 (6 bases). Germline lookup yields CDR1 SGHDT and CDR2 YYEEEE. The CDR3 has 17 residues. The CDR3 coding sequence is TGTGCCAGCAGCCGACTGTGGGACTTGCTATCCTACAATGATCAGTTTTTC. Translating gives CASSRLWDLLSYNDQFF.

Concerning this clonotype: This could be a read error, since a much larger clone is one nucleotide away. This chain links TRBV4-1 with TRBJ2-2; a possible D gene is TRBD2 (5 bases). The CDR3 loop spans 15 amino acids. Germline-derived CDR1 and CDR2 are MGHRA and YSYEKL. The CDR3 loop reads CASSQQASPTGEMFF. CDR3 sequence (DNA): TGCGCCAGCAGCCAACAGGCTAGCCCCACCGGGGAGATGTTTTTT.

J is TRBJ2-7 and V is TRBV28; TRBD1 is a possible D gene (6 bases). CDR3 length equals 14 residues. The germline gives CDR1 MDHEN, CDR2 SYDVKM. Trimming removed 0 bases at V and 4 bases at J, with 10 bases between. The CDR3 DNA reads TGTGCCAGCAGTTTATGGCAACAGGGTTACGAGCAGTACTTC. Translation gives CASSLWQQGYEQYF.

This clonotype was recorded once. This clone may be a read error of a much larger clone one base away. The chain is built from TRBV6-1 and TRBJ2-2; no clear D gene. The CDR3 extends over 13 amino acids. CDR1 and CDR2 from the germline V gene are MNHNS and SASEGT. The V and J ends lost 8 bases and 5 bases respectively, with 12 bases between them. CDR3 in amino acids: CASERLGTGELFF. As DNA, the CDR3 is TGTGCCAGCGAGAGGCTAGGGACCGGGGAGCTGTTTTTT.

This clonotype has just one count. The chain uses TRBV30 and TRBJ1-1; D gene unclear. The V gene lost 8 bases and the J gene lost 5 bases, with 18 bases spanning the gap. The CDR3 is 13 residues long. Germline-derived CDR1 and CDR2 are GTSNPN and SVGIG (reference sequence). The CDR3: CAAQGDFKTEAFF. For the CDR3, the DNA is TGTGCCGCTCAAGGAGACTTCAAGACTGAAGCTTTCTTT.

As to this clonotype: Here the CDR3 omits its conserved ending phenylalanine or tryptophan, so a read error is the likely source. The rearrangement uses TRBV6-1 and TRBJ2-2, with 9 bases matching TRBD2. CDR3 length: 20 residues. The germline V gene encodes CDR1 MNHNS and CDR2 SASEGT. V lost 6 bases and J lost 4; bases outside the gene matches: 21. CDR3 in amino acids: CASRGLTASGTRKTTGELFL. CDR3 coding DNA: TGTGCCAGCAGAGGCCTCACTGCTAGCGGGACGCGAAAGACCACCGGGGAGCTGTTTCTT.